This T cell receptor beta chain stems from a study of blood T cell repertoires in COVID-19. Study-wide background: The study drew acute and convalescent COVID-19 samples from the United States, Italy and Spain. In each case, the material was cDNA or gDNA derived from T cells, B-cell-depleted T cells, or PBMCs.

Original handling: By means of reference gene primer amplification, nucleated cell counts were estimated. TCRdb's table, derived via immunoSEQ multiplex PCR, lists solely in-frame clones and lacks some. V and J calls and clone size are copied from that table; D and trimming were computed from the DNA. The sample has about 230,000 clones, approximately 87% seen once. CDR3 length: 16 residues. Trimming removed 3 bases at V and 4 bases at J, with 18 bases between. Germline V gene data show CDR1 as SGHAT and CDR2 as FQNNGV. The chain carries TRBV11-2 and TRBJ1-1; D possibly corresponds to TRBD1 (5 bases). Input material: peripheral blood. This receptor was obtained from a woman between 70 and 85 years old with active or convalescent COVID-19. The CDR3 loop is CASSFGYGGSGTEAFF. Written as DNA, the CDR3 is TGTGCCAGCAGCTTTGGTTACGGGGGTTCGGGCACTGAAGCTTTCTTT.